This TCR beta chain stems from a study of shared clonotypes between healthy human individuals. Germline values: CDR1 MNHNS, CDR2 SASEGT. The length of the CDR3 is 15 residues. V shed 5 bases and J shed 0 bases, with 11 bases lying between them. Once extracted for a subset, genomic DNA was divided evenly among several immunoSEQ plates. The assay was immunoSEQ multiplex PCR, and TCRdb's table has in-frame clones only and misses some. In the table there are just under 350,000 clones, around 67% of which are singletons. Sample: memory CD4+ T cells sorted from blood. Sample subset: CD45RA-negative fraction. The sequence derives from a man between 25 and 39 years old in good health. The V and J genes are TRBV6-1 and TRBJ2-1; TRBD1 is a possible D gene (5 bases). DNA of the CDR3: TGTGCCAGCAGTTCAACAGGTGACTCCTACAATGAGCAGTTCTTC. It yields the protein CASSSTGDSYNEQFF.